The 31 T cell receptor beta chains below come from one sample, sequenced in a study of blood T cell repertoires in COVID-19. Profiled with immunoSEQ multiplex PCR; TCRdb holds only in-frame clones, not every one. Seen here are 110,000 to 150,000 clones, around 80% observed once, and the top ten hold around 4%. The specimen was peripheral blood. All receptors come from a man aged 60 to 75 with acute or convalescent COVID-19.

The gene calls are TRBV12-3 or TRBV12-4 and TRBJ2-7, with TRBD1 matching 7 bases. The CDR3 sequence is 12 residues long. Trimming cost V 4 bases and J 4 bases; bases outside gene matches: 1. The CDR3 nucleotides read TGTGCCAGCAGTTCGACAGGGTACGAGCAGTACTTC. Translated: CASSSTGYEQYF.

The chain couples TRBV5-1 to TRBJ2-1; 9 bases agree with TRBD2. Germline V gene data show CDR1 as SGHRS and CDR2 as YFSETQ. This CDR3 region has 16 residues. V was pared by 3 bases and J by 8 bases, with 12 bases of the junction left unmatched. The chain's CDR3 is CASSSGAGQRGDEQFF. The CDR3 DNA follows: TGCGCCAGCAGCTCGGGAGCCGGACAGCGGGGGGATGAGCAGTTCTTC.

The V and J genes are TRBV12-2 and TRBJ2-2; TRBD2 reflects the table's D call only, with no check against the DNA. TRBV12-2 is a pseudogene segment. The CDR3 totals 19 residues. For the CDR3, the DNA is TGTGCAAGTCGCCCAAGGTGGTGGGCGGGAGGGCCGGAAACAGGGGAGCTGTTTTTT. Its protein product is CASRPRWWAGGPETGELFF.

The sample holds many counts of this clone. V usage is TRBV12-5 and J usage is TRBJ1-2, with 8 bases aligning to TRBD1. The CDR3 has 15 residues. Germline CDR1 is LGHNT and CDR2 is FRNRAP. The ends lost 6 bases at V and 6 bases at J; junction bases unmatched: 12. CDR3 sequence (DNA): TGTGCTAGTGGAGGGGGACAGGACCCAAGCCATGGCTACACCTTC. Protein: CASGGGQDPSHGYTF. The full variable domain, in which reference TRBV12-5 and TRBJ1-2 provide the parts outside the CDR3, is DARVTQTPRHKVTEMGQEVTMRCQPILGHNTVFWYRQTMMQGLELLAYFRNRAPLDDSGMPKDRFSAEMPDATLATLKIQPSEPRDSAVYFCASGGGQDPSHGYTFGSGTRLTVV.

The chain carries TRBV5-1 and TRBJ1-5; D might be TRBD1 (6 bases). Germline V gives CDR1 SGHRS, CDR2 YFSETQ. The CDR3 runs to 14 residues. Trimming left V 2 bases short and J 7 bases short, with 13 bases between. CDR3 sequence reads: CASSLQGGDQPQHF. In nucleotides, the CDR3 is TGCGCCAGCAGCTTACAGGGTGGGGACCAGCCCCAGCATTTT. Full variable domain (missing parts from reference TRBV5-1 and TRBJ1-5): KAGVTQTPRYLIKTRGQQVTLSCSPISGHRSVSWYQQTPGQGLQFLFEYFSETQRNKGNFPGRFSGRQFSNSRSEMNVSTLELGDSALYLCASSLQGGDQPQHFGDGTRLSIL.

The chain couples TRBV5-1 to TRBJ2-5; a possible D gene is TRBD1 (6 bases). CDR3 length: 13 residues. In germline, CDR1 is SGHRS, CDR2 YFSETQ. The V end lost 4 bases, the J end lost 4 bases, and 11 bases lay between the germline ends. CDR3: CASSTQGRETQYF. Here the CDR3 DNA reads TGCGCCAGCAGCACTCAGGGGAGAGAGACCCAGTACTTC.

This rearrangement joins TRBV7-9 to TRBJ1-2; 7 nucleotides line up with TRBD1. The CDR3 runs 14 residues. The V gene end was trimmed by 5 bases and the J gene end by 1 base; junction bases not matched to a gene: 4. Germline values: CDR1 SEHNR, CDR2 FQNEAQ (reference sequence). For the CDR3, the DNA is TGTGCCAGCAGCCGAGGGGACAGTAACTATGGCTACACCTTC. This translates into CASSRGDSNYGYTF. The full variable domain, in which reference TRBV7-9 and TRBJ1-2 provide the parts outside the CDR3, is DTGVSQNPRHKITKRGQNVTFRCDPISEHNRLYWYRQTLGQGPEFLTYFQNEAQLEKSRLLSDRFSAERPKGSFSTLEIQRTEQGDSAMYLCASSRGDSNYGYTFGSGTRLTVV.

This clone showed up just a few times. The V gene is TRBV7-2, the J gene TRBJ2-7; TRBD2 matches 8 bases. Germline CDR1 SGHTA, CDR2 FQGNSA. After removal of 1 base from V and 2 bases from J, the junction contained 4 bases not matched to a gene. The CDR3 has 15 residues. The DNA for the CDR3 is TGTGCCAGCAGCTTAGGGTTTAGCGGGGCCTACGAGCAGTACTTC. This sequence encodes CASSLGFSGAYEQYF.

Here the CDR3 reads CASSLIGRATDTQYF. Here the CDR3 DNA reads TGTGCCAGCAGTTTAATCGGGAGGGCCACAGATACGCAGTATTTT. V gene TRBV27 combines with J gene TRBJ2-3, with TRBD2 matching over 8 bases. The germline gives CDR1 MNHEY, CDR2 SMNVEV (reference sequence). CDR3 length: 15 residues. V lost 2 bases and J lost 2; bases outside the gene matches: 3.

The rearrangement joins TRBV19 to TRBJ2-7; 10 nucleotides agree with TRBD1. J was trimmed by 3 bases and V by 5 bases; bases with no gene match: 4. The CDR3 consists of 14 residues. Germline V gives CDR1 LNHDA, CDR2 SQIVND (reference sequence). In DNA, the CDR3 is TGTGCCAGTAGTTGGACAGGGGGTAGCTACGAGCAGTACTTC. It yields the protein CASSWTGGSYEQYF.

The chain recombines TRBV30 with TRBJ2-1; TRBD2 matches 10 bases. The V gene's germline CDR1 is GTSNPN and CDR2 SVGIG (reference sequence). Unmatched junction bases numbered 6, after V lost 2 bases and J lost 8 bases. The CDR3 covers 14 residues. The CDR3, as DNA: TGTGCCTGGAGTATTAGCGGGAGGTATTATGAGCAGTTCTTC. It is translated as CAWSISGRYYEQFF.

The table lists this clone with a few counts. The chain has TRBV2 and TRBJ1-4; 10 bases are shared with TRBD1. The CDR3 runs to 15 residues. Per germline, CDR1 SNHLY and CDR2 FYNNEI. V lost 7 bases, J lost 8 bases, and 10 bases stayed unmatched. The CDR3 DNA sequence: TGTGCCAGCACTCCAAGGACAGGGGGTGGAGAAAAACTGTTTTTT. Its protein product is CASTPRTGGGEKLFF.

The gene calls are TRBV28 and TRBJ1-2; D is possibly TRBD1 (6 bases). In germline, CDR1 is MDHEN, CDR2 SYDVKM. This CDR3 spans 15 amino acids. The ends were cut back, 2 bases at V and 5 bases at J, with 15 bases in the middle. The CDR3 nucleotides read TGTGCCAGCAGTTTAGGGGGCAGGGAAGGGTATGGCTACACCTTC. It yields the protein CASSLGGREGYGYTF.

The chain carries TRBV24-1 and TRBJ2-5; 10 nucleotides align to TRBD1. CDR1 and CDR2 (germline): KGHDR, SFDVKD. The J segment lost 5 bases and the V segment lost 4 bases, leaving 9 bases of the junction unmatched. The CDR3 is 16 amino acids. The CDR3: CATSEQGQGGEETQYF. CDR3 nucleotides: TGTGCCACCAGTGAACAAGGACAGGGGGGAGAGGAGACCCAGTACTTC.

The gene calls are TRBV7-9 and TRBJ2-5; 8 bases map to TRBD2. This CDR3 is 15 amino acids long. V lost 5 bases to trimming and J lost 5 bases; unmatched junction nucleotides: 10. The germline gives CDR1 SEHNR, CDR2 FQNEAQ (reference sequence). The CDR3 here is CASSPVSGGGETQYF. The CDR3 DNA follows: TGTGCCAGCAGCCCAGTCAGCGGGGGCGGCGAGACCCAGTACTTC. Full variable domain (remainder filled in from reference TRBV7-9 and TRBJ2-5): DTGVSQNPRHKITKRGQNVTFRCDPISEHNRLYWYRQTLGQGPEFLTYFQNEAQLEKSRLLSDRFSAERPKGSFSTLEIQRTEQGDSAMYLCASSPVSGGGETQYFGPGTRLLVL.

The chain carries TRBV3-1 (or the pseudogene TRBV3-2) and TRBJ1-2; 8 bases map to TRBD1. Germline V lookup: CDR1 LGHDT, CDR2 YNNKEL (reference sequence). CDR3 length equals 14 residues. Trimming cost V 6 bases and J 7 bases; bases outside gene matches: 10. This chain's CDR3 is CASRYGTGERGYTF. Written as DNA, the CDR3 is TGTGCCAGCAGGTATGGGACAGGCGAACGTGGCTACACCTTC.

The CDR3, as DNA: TGTGCCAGCAGCCAAGGGAAGAACTACGCAACTAATGAAAAACTGTTTTTT. It is translated as CASSQGKNYATNEKLFF. This sequence joins TRBV3-1 (or the pseudogene TRBV3-2) and TRBJ1-4; D is unresolved. The germline V and J ends were trimmed by 1 base and 0 bases, with 12 bases remaining between them. Germline-derived CDR1 and CDR2 are LGHDT and YNNKEL (reference sequence). This CDR3 has 17 amino acids.

V usage is TRBV28 and J usage is TRBJ2-2, with 8 bases matching TRBD1. Germline lookup yields CDR1 MDHEN and CDR2 SYDVKM. CDR3 length: 16 residues. After removal of 3 bases from V and 3 bases from J, the junction contained 6 bases not matched to a gene. CDR3 protein: CASSFQGAGDTGELFF. CDR3 nucleotides: TGTGCCAGCAGTTTCCAGGGGGCCGGGGACACCGGGGAGCTGTTTTTT. Full variable domain (missing parts from reference TRBV28 and TRBJ2-2): DVKVTQSSRYLVKRTGEKVFLECVQDMDHENMFWYRQDPGLGLRLIYFSYDVKMKEKGDIPEGYSVSREKKERFSLILESASTNQTSMYLCASSFQGAGDTGELFFGEGSRLTVL.

The chain is built from TRBV13 and TRBJ2-1, with 7 bases that match TRBD2. The trim removed 5 bases at V and 2 bases at J, leaving 12 bases unmatched. The length of the CDR3 is 17 residues. CDR1 and CDR2 from the germline V gene are PRHDT and FYEKMQ (reference sequence). The CDR3 DNA is TGTGCCAGCAGCACCCACTTAGCGGGCCAAACCTACAATGAGCAGTTCTTC. Amino acid sequence: CASSTHLAGQTYNEQFF. Full variable domain (outside the CDR3, taken from reference TRBV13 and TRBJ2-1): AAGVIQSPRHLIKEKRETATLKCYPIPRHDTVYWYQQGPGQDPQFLISFYEKMQSDKGSIPDRFSAQQFSDYHSELNMSSLELGDSALYFCASSTHLAGQTYNEQFFGPGTRLTVL.

This chain uses TRBV24-1 with TRBJ2-5; D may be TRBD2 (7 bases). V lost 0 bases and J 5 bases, leaving 9 bases between the germline ends. Germline-derived CDR1 and CDR2 are KGHDR and SFDVKD. The CDR3 extends over 14 amino acids. The CDR3, as DNA: TGTGCCACCAGTGATTTGAGGGGGGGGGAGACCCAGTACTTC. This codes for CATSDLRGGETQYF.

The chain has TRBV30 and TRBJ1-4; 7 nucleotides align to TRBD1. Germline V lookup: CDR1 GTSNPN, CDR2 SVGIG (reference sequence). The CDR3 covers 15 residues. After removal of 1 base from V and 0 bases from J, the junction contained 2 bases not matched to a gene. CDR3 sequence reads: CAWSAGTATNEKLFF. CDR3 bases: TGTGCCTGGAGTGCGGGGACAGCAACTAATGAAAAACTGTTTTTT.

The J gene is TRBJ2-3, the V gene TRBV6-5, with 8 bases aligning to TRBD2. Per the germline V gene, CDR1 is MNHEY and CDR2 is SVGAGI. The V and J ends lost 0 bases and 1 base, in that order; junction bases with no gene match: 3. The CDR3 contains 16 residues. CDR3 sequence: CASSYSGLGGTDTQYF. The CDR3 nucleotides are TGTGCCAGCAGTTACTCGGGACTAGGAGGCACAGATACGCAGTATTTT.

CDR3 DNA: TGTGCCAGCAGTCTCGGACTAGCGGGAGGCCCGAACACCGGGGAGCTGTTTTTT. Its protein product is CASSLGLAGGPNTGELFF. This chain links TRBV3-1 (or the pseudogene TRBV3-2) with TRBJ2-2; TRBD2 agrees at 14 bases. The CDR3 contains 18 residues. The V gene's germline CDR1 is LGHDT and CDR2 YNNKEL (reference sequence). V gave up 6 bases and J gave up 0 bases; unmatched junction bases: 6.

This clone was picked up a small number of times. CDR3 nucleotides: TGCAGCGTTGGTACTAGCGGGCGGCTGGGCGGGGAGCTGTTTTTT. Translation: CSVGTSGRLGGELFF. This chain uses TRBV29-1 with TRBJ2-2; 9 bases are a match to TRBD2. In germline, CDR1 is SQVTM, CDR2 ANQGSEA. CDR3 length equals 15 residues. With V trimmed by 4 bases and J by 7 bases, 10 bases remained unmatched.

This clone was found a few times. V gene TRBV15 combines with J gene TRBJ2-1; 10 nucleotides match TRBD2. The CDR3 length is 16 residues. Germline CDR1 LNHNV, CDR2 YYDKDF (reference sequence). With V trimmed by 0 bases and J by 7 bases, 6 bases remained unmatched. The CDR3 is CATSRDVAGGRNEQFF. The CDR3 region has the DNA TGTGCCACCAGCAGAGATGTAGCGGGAGGTAGAAATGAGCAGTTCTTC.

The chain couples TRBV9 to TRBJ2-7, with 10 bases lining up with TRBD2. J lost 2 bases, V lost 5 bases, and 10 bases had no gene match. Germline loops: CDR1 SGDLS, CDR2 YYNGEE. This CDR3 spans 16 amino acids. The CDR3 reads CASSRDGLAATYEQYF. The CDR3 DNA is TGTGCCAGCAGTCGAGATGGACTAGCGGCAACCTACGAGCAGTACTTC.

The rearrangement joins TRBV15 to TRBJ2-7; TRBD2 matches at 7 bases. The CDR3 extends over 18 amino acids. Trimming cost V 0 bases and J 7 bases; bases outside gene matches: 18. Germline assignment: CDR1 LNHNV and CDR2 YYDKDF (reference sequence). The CDR3 region is CATSRDPTSDPPWGEQYF. In DNA form, the CDR3 reads TGTGCCACCAGCAGAGATCCTACTAGCGACCCACCTTGGGGGGAGCAGTACTTC.

V is TRBV10-3 and J is TRBJ2-5, with TRBD2 matching over 11 bases. With V trimmed by 4 bases and J by 2 bases, 12 bases remained unmatched. Germline V gene data show CDR1 as ENHRY and CDR2 as SYGVKD. The CDR3 loop spans 18 amino acids. The DNA for the CDR3 is TGTGCCATCAGTGGGTCCCCGGGACTAGCGGACGTTCAAGAGACCCAGTACTTC. This codes for CAISGSPGLADVQETQYF.

The chain joins TRBV12-3 or TRBV12-4 to TRBJ2-1; D not resolved. Between the trimmed V and J ends, which lost 3 bases and 8 bases, there was a span of 8 bases. This CDR3 spans 12 amino acids. The CDR3 sequence: CASSFLQDEQFF. CDR3 sequence (DNA): TGTGCCAGCAGTTTCCTTCAGGATGAGCAGTTCTTC.

The gene calls are TRBV9 and TRBJ1-2; D is ambiguous. Trimming took off 1 base at V and 8 bases at J, with 9 bases between the two ends. The germline V gene encodes CDR1 SGDLS and CDR2 YYNGEE. The CDR3 is 12 amino acids. The CDR3: CASSVISGGYTF. The CDR3 DNA reads as TGTGCCAGCAGCGTAATTAGCGGAGGCTACACCTTC.

J is TRBJ2-1 and V is TRBV24-1, with 12 bases aligning to TRBD2. Per germline, CDR1 KGHDR and CDR2 SFDVKD. This CDR3 spans 17 amino acids. V gave up 9 bases and J gave up 0 bases; unmatched junction bases: 8. In DNA form, the CDR3 reads TGTGCCACCGCCGGGACTAGCGGGTGGAGCTCCTACAATGAGCAGTTCTTC. Its protein is CATAGTSGWSSYNEQFF.